The present T cell receptor beta chain was sequenced within a study of a mutant IDH1 vaccine in newly diagnosed glioma. Looking at the study overall: Vaccination was launched 4-6 weeks after radiotherapy alone, or with temozolomide cycles. Standard pretreatment was either radiotherapy, temozolomide, or, for most, radiochemotherapy with temozolomide. Regarding the study as a whole: Vaccine-induced immune responses were detected in around 93% of patients.

Clones were read by immunoSEQ multiplex PCR, and TCRdb kept only the in-frame ones, dropping some. The data contain 30,000 to 40,000 clones, roughly 89% of them singletons. The V end was cut by 0 bases, the J end by 5 bases, with 12 bases between. This CDR3 is 14 amino acids long. Germline assignment: CDR1 SGHRS and CDR2 YFSETQ. Points on this clone: What it binds is not known.

Time point described: week 47, end of study. The content of each vaccine dose was 300 ug of mutant IDH1 20-mer peptide, and topical imiquimod accompanied it. The chain combines TRBV5-1 with TRBJ2-7; D may be TRBD1 (5 bases). The TCR comes from a woman in her 30s with glioma. The material was PBMCs, obtained from a glioma patient whose treatment included an IDH1 peptide vaccine. As DNA, the CDR3 is TGCGCCAGCAGCTTGGGCAGGGCGGTCCACGAGCAGTACTTC. It codes for CASSLGRAVHEQYF. Complete variable domain (other parts from reference TRBV5-1 and TRBJ2-7): KAGVTQTPRYLIKTRGQQVTLSCSPISGHRSVSWYQQTPGQGLQFLFEYFSETQRNKGNFPGRFSGRQFSNSRSEMNVSTLELGDSALYLCASSLGRAVHEQYFGPGTRLTVT.